This T cell receptor beta chain was observed in a study of OX40 agonist ivuxolimab in advanced cancers. Looking at the study overall: An agonistic human IgG2 monoclonal antibody against OX40 (CD134) was given. Ivuxolimab was delivered to patients intravenously every 2 weeks at doses spanning 0.01 to 10 mg/kg. The study, taken as a whole, reports: CD4+ T cells averaged fewer expanded clones than CD8+ T cells.

As regards this clone: Its specificity is unknown.

Profiled with immunoSEQ multiplex PCR; TCRdb holds only in-frame clones, not every one. In the table there are 100,000 or so clones, less than 95% of which are singletons. The receptor was isolated from an adult with an advanced solid tumor such as melanoma, head and neck, liver or kidney cancer. Material: CD4+ or CD8+ T cells sorted from blood, obtained in a trial of the OX40 agonist ivuxolimab.

CDR3 region: CASDRGGSSYNEQFF. The CDR3 DNA reads TGTGCCAGCGACCGGGGCGGGAGCTCCTACAATGAGCAGTTCTTC. The chain combines TRBV9 with TRBJ2-1; 7 bases match TRBD2. V dropped 7 bases and J dropped 0; count of bases not matched to a gene: 7. Germline CDR1 SGDLS, CDR2 YYNGEE. The length of the CDR3 is 15 residues.